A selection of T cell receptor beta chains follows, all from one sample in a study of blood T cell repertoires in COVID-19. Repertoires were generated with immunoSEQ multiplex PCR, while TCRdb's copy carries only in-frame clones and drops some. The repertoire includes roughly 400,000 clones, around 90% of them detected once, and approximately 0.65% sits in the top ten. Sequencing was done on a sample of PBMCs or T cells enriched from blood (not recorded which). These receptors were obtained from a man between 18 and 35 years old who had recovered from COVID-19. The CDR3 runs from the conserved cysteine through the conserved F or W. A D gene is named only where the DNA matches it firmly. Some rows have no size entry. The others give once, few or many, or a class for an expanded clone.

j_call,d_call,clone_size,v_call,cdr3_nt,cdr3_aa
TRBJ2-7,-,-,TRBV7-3,TGTGCCAGCAGCTTCCTAGACACTAGCAAAGGAACCTACGAGCAGTACTTC,CASSFLDTSKGTYEQYF
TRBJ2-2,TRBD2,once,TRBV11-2,TGTGCCAGCACCTTTTTCCTAGCGGGAAAGAACACCGGGGAGCTGTTTTTT,CASTFFLAGKNTGELFF
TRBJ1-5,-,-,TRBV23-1,TGCGCCAGCAGTTTAAAAGGAGGCCATCAGCCCCAGCATTTT,CASSLKGGHQPQHF
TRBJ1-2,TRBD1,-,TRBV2,TGTGCCAGCAGTGAAACAGGGGGAGGCTATGGCTACACCTTC,CASSETGGGYGYTF
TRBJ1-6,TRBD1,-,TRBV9,TGTGCCAGCAGCGTAGGTACAGGGGTATCACCCCTCCACTTT,CASSVGTGVSPLHF
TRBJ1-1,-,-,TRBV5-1,TGCGCCAGCAGCTTGGGTTATATTAGACAGACAATGAACACTGAAGCTTTCTTT,CASSLGYIRQTMNTEAFF
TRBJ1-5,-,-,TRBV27,TGTGCCACATCGAAGGGGGGGCTCAATCAGCCCCAGCATTTT,CATSKGGLNQPQHF
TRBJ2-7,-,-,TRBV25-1,TGTGCCACCTCGTCGTACTACGAGCAGTACTTC,CATSSYYEQYF
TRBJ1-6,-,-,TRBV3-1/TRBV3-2,TGTGCCAGCAGCCGAGGAGGTACTTCACCCCTCCACTTT,CASSRGGTSPLHF
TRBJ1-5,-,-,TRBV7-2,TGTGCCAGCAGCTGGGACATGGGTCAGCCCCAGCATTTT,CASSWDMGQPQHF
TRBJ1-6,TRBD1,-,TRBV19,TGTGCCAGTAGTCCGGGACAGGGGTTTAGTTCACCCCTCCACTTT,CASSPGQGFSSPLHF
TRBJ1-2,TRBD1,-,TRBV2,TGTGCCAGCGGAACAGGGGCAATCTATGGCTACACCTTC,CASGTGAIYGYTF
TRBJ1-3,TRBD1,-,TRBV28,TGTGCCAGCAGTTTGACAGGGGGCCTTGGAAACACCATATATTTT,CASSLTGGLGNTIYF
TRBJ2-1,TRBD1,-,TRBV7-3,TGTGCCAGCAGCTTAACGACAGGGTCCAATGAGCAGTTCTTC,CASSLTTGSNEQFF
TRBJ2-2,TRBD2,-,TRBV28,TGTGCCAGCAGCAAACCGACTAGCGGGAGTAACGGGGAGCTGTTTTTT,CASSKPTSGSNGELFF
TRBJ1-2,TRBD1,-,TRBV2,TGTGCCAGCAGCCCCGGGACAGGGTGGAGTGGCTACACCTTC,CASSPGTGWSGYTF
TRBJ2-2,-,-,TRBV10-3,TGTGCCATCAGCGAGAAAGGGGGACCCGGGGAGCTGTTTTTT,CAISEKGGPGELFF
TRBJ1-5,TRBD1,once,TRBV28,TGTGCCAGCAGTTTCGACAGGGACGGCTACAATCAGCCCCAGCATTTT,CASSFDRDGYNQPQHF
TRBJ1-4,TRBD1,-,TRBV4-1,TGCGCCAGCAGCCACGGGGACAGGGGTAATGAAAAACTGTTTTTT,CASSHGDRGNEKLFF
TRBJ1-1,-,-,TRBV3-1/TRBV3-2,TGTGCCAGCAGCCTGGCAGGGTTGGGCACTGAAGCTTTCTTT,CASSLAGLGTEAFF
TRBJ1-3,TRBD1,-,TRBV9,TGTGCCAGCAGTGGACCGGGACAGGGCGTGGGAGCTGGAAACACCATATATTTT,CASSGPGQGVGAGNTIYF
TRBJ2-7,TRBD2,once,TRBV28,TGTGCCAGCAGTTTAACTAGCGGGAAGTACGAGCAGTACTTC,CASSLTSGKYEQYF
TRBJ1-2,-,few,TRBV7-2,TGTGCCAGCAGCTTAGGACCACCGGCGGCTGGCTACACCTTC,CASSLGPPAAGYTF
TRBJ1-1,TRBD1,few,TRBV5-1,TGCGCCAGCAGCCTGGGCGACAGGGGCACTGAAGCTTTCTTT,CASSLGDRGTEAFF
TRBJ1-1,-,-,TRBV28,TGTGCCAGCACCGTTACAGGGAGGAACACTGAAGCTTTCTTT,CASTVTGRNTEAFF
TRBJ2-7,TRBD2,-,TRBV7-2,TGTGCCAGCACCGTAGCGGGAGAATACGAGCAGTACTTC,CASTVAGEYEQYF
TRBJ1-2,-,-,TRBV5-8,TGTGCCAGCAGCATACTAACAGGGTGGGGAGGCTACACCTTC,CASSILTGWGGYTF
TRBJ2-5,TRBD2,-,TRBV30,TGTGCCTGGAACAGCGGGAGTAAGACCCAGTACTTC,CAWNSGSKTQYF
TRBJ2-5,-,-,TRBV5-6,TGTGCCAGCAGCTTGTCCGGGCAGGGAATTAAAGAGACCCAGTACTTC,CASSLSGQGIKETQYF
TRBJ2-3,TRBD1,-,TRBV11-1,TGTGCCAGCAGCTTATGGACAGGGGAAACCACAGATACGCAGTATTTT,CASSLWTGETTDTQYF
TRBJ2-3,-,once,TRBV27,TGTGCCAGCAGTTTACGTAGTAGCACAGATACGCAGTATTTT,CASSLRSSTDTQYF
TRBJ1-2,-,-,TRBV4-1,TGCGCCAGCAGCCAAGATGAGGCCACTAACTATGGCTACACCTTC,CASSQDEATNYGYTF
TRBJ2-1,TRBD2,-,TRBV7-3,TGTGCCAGCACCGAAGGGACTAGCGAATTGGTTCCTGAGCAGTTCTTC,CASTEGTSELVPEQFF
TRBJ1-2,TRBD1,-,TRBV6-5,TGTGCCAGCAGTTACCTTCCGGACAGGGGGCCATATGGCTACACCTTC,CASSYLPDRGPYGYTF
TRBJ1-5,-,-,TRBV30,TGTGCCTACGCGACCGTGCAGGGCCAGCCCCAGCATTTT,CAYATVQGQPQHF
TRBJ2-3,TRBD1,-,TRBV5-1,TGCGCCAGCAGCCCAGGGACAGGGGGCGTGAATACGCAGTATTTT,CASSPGTGGVNTQYF
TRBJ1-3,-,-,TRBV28,TGTGCCAGCGGACAAACTGGAAACACCATATATTTT,CASGQTGNTIYF
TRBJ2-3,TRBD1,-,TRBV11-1,TGTGCCAGCAGTCTTACAGGGGGCCTGACAGATACGCAGTATTTT,CASSLTGGLTDTQYF
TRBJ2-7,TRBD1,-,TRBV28,TGTGCCAGCAGTTTAGGGACAGGGTACTACGAGCAGTACTTC,CASSLGTGYYEQYF
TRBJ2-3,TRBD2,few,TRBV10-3,TGTGCCATCAGAACCACTAGCGGATCAGATACGCAGTATTTT,CAIRTTSGSDTQYF
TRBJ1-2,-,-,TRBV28,TGTGCCAGTAATGTCGGGGGGAACTATGGCTACACCTTC,CASNVGGNYGYTF